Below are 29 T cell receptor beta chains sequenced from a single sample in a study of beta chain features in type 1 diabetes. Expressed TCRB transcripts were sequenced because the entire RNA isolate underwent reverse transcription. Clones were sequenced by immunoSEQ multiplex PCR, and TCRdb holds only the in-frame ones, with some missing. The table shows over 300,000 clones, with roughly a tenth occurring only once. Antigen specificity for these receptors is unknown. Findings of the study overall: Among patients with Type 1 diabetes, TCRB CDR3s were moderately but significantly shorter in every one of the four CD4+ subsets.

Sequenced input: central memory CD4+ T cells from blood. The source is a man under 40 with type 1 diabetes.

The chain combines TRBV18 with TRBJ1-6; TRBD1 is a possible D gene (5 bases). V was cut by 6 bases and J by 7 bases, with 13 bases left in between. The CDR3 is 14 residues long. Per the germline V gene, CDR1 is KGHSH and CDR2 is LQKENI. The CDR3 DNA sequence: TGTGCCAGCTCGGCAGGACAAGAGAATTCACCCCTCCACTTT. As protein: CASSAGQENSPLHF.

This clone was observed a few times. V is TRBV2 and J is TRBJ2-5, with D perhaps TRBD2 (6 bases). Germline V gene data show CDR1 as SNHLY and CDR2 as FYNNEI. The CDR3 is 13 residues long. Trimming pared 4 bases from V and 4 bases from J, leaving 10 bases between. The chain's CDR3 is CASSGLELETQYF. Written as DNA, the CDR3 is TGTGCCAGCAGTGGACTAGAGTTAGAGACCCAGTACTTC. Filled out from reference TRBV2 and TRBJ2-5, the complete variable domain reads EPEVTQTPSHQVTQMGQEVILRCVPISNHLYFYWYRQILGQKVEFLVSFYNNEISEKSEIFDDQFSVERPDGSNFTLKIRSTKLEDSAMYFCASSGLELETQYFGPGTRLLVL.

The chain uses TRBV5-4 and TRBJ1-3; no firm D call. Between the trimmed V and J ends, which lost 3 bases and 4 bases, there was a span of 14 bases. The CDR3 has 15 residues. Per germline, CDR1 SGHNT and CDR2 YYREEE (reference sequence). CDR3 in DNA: TGTGCCAGCAGCTCTGACCCGTCGGGGGGAAACACCATATATTTT. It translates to CASSSDPSGGNTIYF.

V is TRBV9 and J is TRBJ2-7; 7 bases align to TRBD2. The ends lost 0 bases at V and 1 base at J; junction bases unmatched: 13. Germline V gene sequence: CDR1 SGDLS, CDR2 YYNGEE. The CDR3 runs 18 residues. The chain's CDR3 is CASSVGLSGTPGSYEQYF. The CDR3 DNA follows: TGTGCCAGCAGCGTAGGATTAAGCGGGACCCCTGGTTCCTACGAGCAGTACTTC.

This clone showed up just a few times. CDR3 nucleotide sequence: TGTGCCAGCAGCTTAGGGACAGGGAATCAGCCCCAGCATTTT. Translated, it gives CASSLGTGNQPQHF. The J gene is TRBJ1-5, the V gene TRBV7-2, with 8 positions matching TRBD1. Germline trimming cut 1 base from V and 4 bases from J; bases unmatched to any gene: 0. Germline V gene sequence: CDR1 SGHTA, CDR2 FQGNSA. The CDR3 spans 14 residues.

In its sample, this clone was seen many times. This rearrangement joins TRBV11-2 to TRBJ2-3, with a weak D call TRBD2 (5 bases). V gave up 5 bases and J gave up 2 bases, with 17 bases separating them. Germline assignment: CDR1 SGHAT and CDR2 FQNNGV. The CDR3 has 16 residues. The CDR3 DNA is TGTGCCAGCAGCCCTCGTTCGGGGTACAACACAGATACGCAGTATTTT. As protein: CASSPRSGYNTDTQYF.

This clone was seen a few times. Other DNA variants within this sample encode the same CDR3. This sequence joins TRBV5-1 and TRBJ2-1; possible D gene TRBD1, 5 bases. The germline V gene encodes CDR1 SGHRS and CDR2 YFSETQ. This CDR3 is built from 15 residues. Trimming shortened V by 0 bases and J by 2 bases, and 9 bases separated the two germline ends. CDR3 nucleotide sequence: TGCGCCAGCAGCTTGGTAGGGGAAACCTACAATGAGCAGTTCTTC. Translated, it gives CASSLVGETYNEQFF.

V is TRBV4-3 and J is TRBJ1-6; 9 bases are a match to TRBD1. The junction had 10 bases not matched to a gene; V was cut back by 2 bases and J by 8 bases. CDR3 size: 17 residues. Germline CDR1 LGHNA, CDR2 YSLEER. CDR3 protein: CASSQSITGGGDSPLHF. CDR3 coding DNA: TGCGCCAGCAGCCAATCCATTACAGGGGGCGGAGATTCACCCCTCCACTTT.

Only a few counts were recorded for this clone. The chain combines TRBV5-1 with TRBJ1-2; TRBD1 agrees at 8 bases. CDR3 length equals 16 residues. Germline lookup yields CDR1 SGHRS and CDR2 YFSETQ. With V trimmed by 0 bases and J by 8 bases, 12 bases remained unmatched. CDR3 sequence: CASSLEDRDLSRGYTF. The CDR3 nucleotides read TGCGCCAGCAGCTTGGAGGACAGGGACCTTTCGCGGGGCTACACCTTC. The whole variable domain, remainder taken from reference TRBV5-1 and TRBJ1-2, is KAGVTQTPRYLIKTRGQQVTLSCSPISGHRSVSWYQQTPGQGLQFLFEYFSETQRNKGNFPGRFSGRQFSNSRSEMNVSTLELGDSALYLCASSLEDRDLSRGYTFGSGTRLTVV.

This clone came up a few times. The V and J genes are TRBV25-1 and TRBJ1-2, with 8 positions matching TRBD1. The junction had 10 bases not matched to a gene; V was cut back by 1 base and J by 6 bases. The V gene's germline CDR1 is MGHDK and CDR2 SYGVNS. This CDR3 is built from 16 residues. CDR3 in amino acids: CASSELGQALLDGYTF. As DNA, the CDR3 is TGTGCCAGCAGTGAATTGGGACAGGCCCTACTAGATGGCTACACCTTC.

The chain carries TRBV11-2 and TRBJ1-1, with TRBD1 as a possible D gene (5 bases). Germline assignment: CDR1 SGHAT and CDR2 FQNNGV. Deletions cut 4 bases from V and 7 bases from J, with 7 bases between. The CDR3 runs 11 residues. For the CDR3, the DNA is TGTGCCAGCAGCTCCGACAGTGAAGCTTTCTTT. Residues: CASSSDSEAFF.

CDR3 sequence (DNA): TGTGCCAGCAGTGAGGTGCGGACAGATACGCAGTATTTT. Translating it yields CASSEVRTDTQYF. The chain has TRBV2 and TRBJ2-3; D not resolved. Germline loops: CDR1 SNHLY, CDR2 FYNNEI. The CDR3 covers 13 residues. With 3 bases removed from V and 3 bases from J, the gap between germline ends came to 7 bases.

The chain's CDR3 is CASSQRRGDGYTF. The CDR3 region has the DNA TGCGCCAGCAGCCAAAGAAGGGGGGATGGCTACACCTTC. The chain employs TRBV4-3 and TRBJ1-2, with D possibly matching TRBD1 (6 bases). The CDR3 consists of 13 residues. With 2 bases removed from V and 6 bases from J, the gap between germline ends came to 10 bases. CDR1 and CDR2 (germline): LGHNA, YSLEER.

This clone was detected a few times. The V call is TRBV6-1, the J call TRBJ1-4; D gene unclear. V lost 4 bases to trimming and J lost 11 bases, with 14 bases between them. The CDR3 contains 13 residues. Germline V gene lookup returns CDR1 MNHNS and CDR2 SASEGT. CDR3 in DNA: TGTGCCAGCAGTGCCGGACCGCGCGGGAAACTGTTTTTT. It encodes CASSAGPRGKLFF.

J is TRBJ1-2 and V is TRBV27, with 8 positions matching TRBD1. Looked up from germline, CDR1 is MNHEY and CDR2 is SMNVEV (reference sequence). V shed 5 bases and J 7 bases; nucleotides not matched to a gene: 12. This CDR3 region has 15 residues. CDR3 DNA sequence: TGTGCCAGCAGTCCATCGACAGGGGTCTACTCTGGCTACACCTTC. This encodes CASSPSTGVYSGYTF.

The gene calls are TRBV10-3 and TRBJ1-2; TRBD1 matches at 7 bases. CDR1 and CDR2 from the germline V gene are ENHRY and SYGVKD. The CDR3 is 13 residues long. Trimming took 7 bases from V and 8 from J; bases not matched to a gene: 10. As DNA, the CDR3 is TGTGCCATCACCCCGGGACAGTTTCGGGGCTACACCTTC. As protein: CAITPGQFRGYTF.

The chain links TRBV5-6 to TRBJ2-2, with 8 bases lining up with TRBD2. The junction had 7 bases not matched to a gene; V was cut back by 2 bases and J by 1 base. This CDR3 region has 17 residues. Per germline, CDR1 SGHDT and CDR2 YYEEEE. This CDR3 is CASSLIAGQVNTGELFF. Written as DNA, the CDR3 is TGTGCCAGCAGCTTAATAGCGGGGCAGGTGAACACCGGGGAGCTGTTTTTT. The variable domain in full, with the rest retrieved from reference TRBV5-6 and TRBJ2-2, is DAGVTQSPTHLIKTRGQQVTLRCSPKSGHDTVSWYQQALGQGPQFIFQYYEEEERQRGNFPDRFSGHQFPNYSSELNVNALLLGDSALYLCASSLIAGQVNTGELFFGEGSRLTVL.

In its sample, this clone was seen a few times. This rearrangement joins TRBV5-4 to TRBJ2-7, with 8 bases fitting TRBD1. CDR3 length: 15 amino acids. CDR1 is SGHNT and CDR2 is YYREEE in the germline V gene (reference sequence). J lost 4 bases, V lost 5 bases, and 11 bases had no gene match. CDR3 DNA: TGTGCCAGCAGGCGTCCGGGACAGGAGCAGTACGAGCAGTACTTC. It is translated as CASRRPGQEQYEQYF.

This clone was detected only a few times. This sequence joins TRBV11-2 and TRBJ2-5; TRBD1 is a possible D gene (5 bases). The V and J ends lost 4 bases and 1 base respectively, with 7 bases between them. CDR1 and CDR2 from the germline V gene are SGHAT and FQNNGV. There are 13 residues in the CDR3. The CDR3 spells CASSSDSQETQYF. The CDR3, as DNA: TGTGCCAGCAGCTCTGACAGCCAAGAGACCCAGTACTTC.

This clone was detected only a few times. CDR3 bases: TGTGCCAGCAGCCCGCCGGGACAGATTAACTATGGCTACACCTTC. It translates to CASSPPGQINYGYTF. The chain is built from TRBV11-2 and TRBJ1-2; 7 nucleotides align to TRBD1. Germline-derived CDR1 and CDR2 are SGHAT and FQNNGV. The CDR3 has 15 residues. V was pared by 5 bases and J by 1 base, with 7 bases of the junction left unmatched.

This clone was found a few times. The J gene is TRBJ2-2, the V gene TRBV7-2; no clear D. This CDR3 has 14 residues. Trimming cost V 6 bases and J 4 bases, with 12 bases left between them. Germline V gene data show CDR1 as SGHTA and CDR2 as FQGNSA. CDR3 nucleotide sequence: TGTGCCAGCAGTCTTCAGAGTTCCACCGGGGAGCTGTTTTTT. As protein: CASSLQSSTGELFF.

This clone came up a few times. The chain's CDR3 is CASSHASGGAENEQFF. For the CDR3, the DNA is TGCGCCAGCAGCCATGCTAGCGGGGGGGCAGAGAATGAGCAGTTCTTC. This chain uses TRBV4-1 with TRBJ2-1; 12 bases are a match to TRBD2. This CDR3 contains 16 residues. Germline lookup yields CDR1 MGHRA and CDR2 YSYEKL. V trimming: 3 bases; J trimming: 7 bases; junction bases outside the gene matches: 7.

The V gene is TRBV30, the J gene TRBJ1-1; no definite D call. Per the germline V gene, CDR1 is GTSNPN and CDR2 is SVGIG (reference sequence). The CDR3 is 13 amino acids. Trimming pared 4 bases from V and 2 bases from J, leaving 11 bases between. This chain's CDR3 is CAWTKYSNTEAFF. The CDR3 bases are TGTGCCTGGACTAAATACAGCAACACTGAAGCTTTCTTT.

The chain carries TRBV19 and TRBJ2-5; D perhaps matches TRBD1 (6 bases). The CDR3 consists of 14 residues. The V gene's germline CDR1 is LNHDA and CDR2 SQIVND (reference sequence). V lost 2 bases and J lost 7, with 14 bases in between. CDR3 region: CASSIPNRDGTQYF. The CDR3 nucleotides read TGTGCCAGTAGTATACCGAACAGGGATGGGACCCAGTACTTC.

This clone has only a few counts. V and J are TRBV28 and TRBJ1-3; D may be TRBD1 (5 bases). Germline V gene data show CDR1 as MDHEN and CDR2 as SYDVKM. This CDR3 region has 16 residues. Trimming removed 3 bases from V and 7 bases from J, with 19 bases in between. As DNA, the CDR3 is TGTGCCAGCAGTTTTGGGGGGGTTCTAATCAGGAACACCATATATTTT. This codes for CASSFGGVLIRNTIYF.

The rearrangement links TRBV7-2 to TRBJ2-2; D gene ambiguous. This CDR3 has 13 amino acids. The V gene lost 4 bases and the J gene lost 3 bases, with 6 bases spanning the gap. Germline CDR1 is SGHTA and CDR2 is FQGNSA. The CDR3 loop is CASSWLHTGELFF. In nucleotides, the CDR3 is TGTGCCAGCAGCTGGTTACACACCGGGGAGCTGTTTTTT.

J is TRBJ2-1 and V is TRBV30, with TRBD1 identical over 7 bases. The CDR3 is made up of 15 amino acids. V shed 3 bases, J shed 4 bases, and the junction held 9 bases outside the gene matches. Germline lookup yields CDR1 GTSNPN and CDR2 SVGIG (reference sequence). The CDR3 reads CAWSRTGSVYNEQFF. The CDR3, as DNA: TGTGCCTGGAGCCGGACAGGAAGCGTATACAATGAGCAGTTCTTC.

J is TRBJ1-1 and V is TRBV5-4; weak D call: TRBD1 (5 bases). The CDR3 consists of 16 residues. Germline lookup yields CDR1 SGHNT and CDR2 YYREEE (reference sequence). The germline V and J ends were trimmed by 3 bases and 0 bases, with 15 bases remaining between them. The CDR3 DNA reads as TGTGCCAGCAGCTACCCCGCCACAGGACTGAACACTGAAGCTTTCTTT. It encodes CASSYPATGLNTEAFF.

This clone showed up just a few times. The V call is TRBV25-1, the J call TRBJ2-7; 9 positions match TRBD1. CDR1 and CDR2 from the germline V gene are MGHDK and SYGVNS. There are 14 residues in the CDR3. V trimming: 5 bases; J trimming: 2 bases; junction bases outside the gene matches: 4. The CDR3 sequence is CASSPDRGTYEQYF. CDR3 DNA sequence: TGTGCCAGCAGTCCGGACAGGGGAACCTACGAGCAGTACTTC.